This T cell receptor beta chain was recovered during a study of shared clonotypes between healthy human individuals (dated by TCRdb to the early 2020s). With regard to the full study: A few men and two women, aged 18 to 49 years, made up the cohort. The study deeply sequenced blood TCR repertoires of five healthy adults to estimate repertoire size and the extent of clonotype sharing between individuals. Each donor's leukapheresis produced roughly between about 0.9 and 9.5 billion PBMCs. Libraries were prepared and TCR repertoires were sequenced by different laboratories using diverse techniques, in order to increase sequencing depth and limit assay-specific biases.

The full study reports these points: The genetic and exposure-history diversity represented was limited by the small number of donors. Sampling was limited to blood, and TCR repertoires in tissue likely differ from TCR repertoires in blood. Pairwise subsampling indicated that sequencing depth was expected to affect the degree of clonotype sharing among donors.

Worth noting for this clone: There is no known antigen for this receptor. Per-base qualities were not stored, and no clone one base away is much larger.

The donors were healthy, HIV-negative adults who had no recently reported acute infections or vaccinations. All donors were Caucasian adults living in Nashville, Tennessee, USA. In the unsorted samples, 70 million to 95 million PBMCs were counted, and genomic DNA was extracted using the QIAamp DNA Blood Mini kit. Blood was collected by leukapheresis, and PBMCs were isolated by Ficoll-Histopaque density gradient centrifugation and then cryopreserved in liquid nitrogen vapor phase. The CDR3, cysteine through phenylalanine, is 15 amino acids long. Only the CDR3 part of the read is kept: 45 bases, read in frame from the first base. From V the trimming removes 6 bases and from J it removes 4 bases, while the gene matches leave 10 bases of the junction unaccounted for. In the germline V gene, CDR1 corresponds to MDHEN and CDR2 to SYDVKM. Using the deep immunoSEQ assay, multiplex PCR amplified TCR CDR3 regions from genomic DNA. For each cell subset, the extracted genomic DNA was distributed evenly across all wells of several immunoSEQ 96-well plates, and each plate served as one replicate. For unsorted PBMC, about 300 ng genomic DNA, equal to 30,000 or so T cell genomes, was loaded into each replicate PCR. Genomic DNA from unsorted PBMC was sequenced over ten immunoSEQ deep assay plates. Purified libraries were measured with a Qubit 3.0 fluorometer, size-checked on a Bioanalyzer 2100, and measured again with the KAPA Library Quantification kit. A separate single-read 150-cycle Illumina NextSeq 550 flow cell was used to sequence each immunoSEQ 96-well plate. For the original study's pipeline: Because only junctional sequences without quality scores were contained in the immunoSEQ output, filtering matching that applied to full-length reads could not be performed. Sequences were annotated with PyIR, a Python wrapper for IgBLAST v1.9, using IMGT germline references to assign V/J genes and CDR3. Any read was removed if the V/J assignment was weak (E-value above 1e-6), the CDR3 was missing, or the read contained stop codons, out-of-frame junctions, or ambiguous translated residues. V3J clonotypes were defined by identical inferred V gene, J gene, and CDR3 amino acid sequence. To compute the percentage overlap between repertoires, the number of shared unique clonotypes was divided by the size of the smaller repertoire. RTK rarefaction, the Chao1 estimator, and Recon v2.1 estimates of unobserved clonotypes were used to assess repertoire richness. TCRdb took this table from immuneACCESS and kept in-frame rearrangements with V and J called. Such tables lack part of the clones; where checked against another copy, unresolved V genes explain under half of the gap, and the rest is unexplained. D and trimming come from the DNA, and the V and J calls and clone size come from that table. The sample table lists hundreds of thousands of clones, 75% to 85% of them with a count of one. Roughly 13% of the sample comes from the top ten.

The specimen sequenced was PBMCs. The receptor chain draws on TRBV28 and TRBJ1-1; 8 central nucleotides agree with TRBD1. The receptor was isolated from a woman aged 40-49 years in good health. Some clones in this sample may be carry-over from other donors' samples. CDR3 protein: CASSTRTGWGTEAFF. The nucleotides read TGTGCCAGCAGCACTCGGACAGGGTGGGGCACTGAAGCTTTCTTT.